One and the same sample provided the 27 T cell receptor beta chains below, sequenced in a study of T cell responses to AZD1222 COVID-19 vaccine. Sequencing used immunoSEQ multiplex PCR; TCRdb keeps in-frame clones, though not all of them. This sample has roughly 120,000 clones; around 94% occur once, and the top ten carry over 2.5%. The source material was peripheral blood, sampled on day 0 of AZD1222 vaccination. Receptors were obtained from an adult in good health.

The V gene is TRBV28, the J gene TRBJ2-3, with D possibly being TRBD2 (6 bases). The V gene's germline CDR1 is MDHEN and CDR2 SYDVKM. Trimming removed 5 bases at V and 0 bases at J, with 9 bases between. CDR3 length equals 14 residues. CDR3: CASSTGTSTDTQYF. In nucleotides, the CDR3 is TGTGCCAGCAGTACCGGGACTAGCACAGATACGCAGTATTTT.

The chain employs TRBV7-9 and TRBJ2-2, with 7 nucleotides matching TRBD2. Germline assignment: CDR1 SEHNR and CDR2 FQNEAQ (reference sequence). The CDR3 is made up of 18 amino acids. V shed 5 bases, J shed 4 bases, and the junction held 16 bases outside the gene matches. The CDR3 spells CASSDLGRAGPSTGELFF. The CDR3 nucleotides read TGTGCCAGCAGCGATCTGGGGAGAGCGGGACCCAGCACCGGGGAGCTGTTTTTT.

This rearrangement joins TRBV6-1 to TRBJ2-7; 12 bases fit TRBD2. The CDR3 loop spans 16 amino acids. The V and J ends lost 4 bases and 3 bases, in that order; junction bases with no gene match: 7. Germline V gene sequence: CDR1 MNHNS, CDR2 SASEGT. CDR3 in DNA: TGTGCCAGCAGTGTCGGACTAGCGGGAAATCACTACGAGCAGTACTTC. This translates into CASSVGLAGNHYEQYF.

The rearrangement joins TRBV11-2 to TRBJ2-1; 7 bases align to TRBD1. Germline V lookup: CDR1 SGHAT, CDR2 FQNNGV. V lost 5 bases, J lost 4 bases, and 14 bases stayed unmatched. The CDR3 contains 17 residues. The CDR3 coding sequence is TGTGCCAGCAGCCCAGTCCCCACGGACAGGAGGTACAATGAGCAGTTCTTC. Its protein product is CASSPVPTDRRYNEQFF.

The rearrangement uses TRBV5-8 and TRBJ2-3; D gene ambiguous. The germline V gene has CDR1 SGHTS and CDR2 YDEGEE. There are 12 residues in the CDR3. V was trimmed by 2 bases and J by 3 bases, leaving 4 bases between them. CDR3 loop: CASSLTTDTQYF. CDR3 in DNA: TGTGCCAGCAGCTTAACTACAGATACGCAGTATTTT.

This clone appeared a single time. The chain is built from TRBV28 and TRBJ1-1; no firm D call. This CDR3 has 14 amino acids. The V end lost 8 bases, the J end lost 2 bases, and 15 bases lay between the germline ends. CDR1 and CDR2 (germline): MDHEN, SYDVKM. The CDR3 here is CASANTGLNTEAFF. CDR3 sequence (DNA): TGTGCCAGCGCTAATACGGGGTTAAACACTGAAGCTTTCTTT.

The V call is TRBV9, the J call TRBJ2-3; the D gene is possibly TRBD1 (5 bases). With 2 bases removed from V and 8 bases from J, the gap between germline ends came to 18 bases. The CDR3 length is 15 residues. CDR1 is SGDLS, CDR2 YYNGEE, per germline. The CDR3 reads CASSVNPSERGTQYF. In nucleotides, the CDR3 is TGTGCCAGCAGCGTCAACCCCAGCGAAAGGGGTACGCAGTATTTT.

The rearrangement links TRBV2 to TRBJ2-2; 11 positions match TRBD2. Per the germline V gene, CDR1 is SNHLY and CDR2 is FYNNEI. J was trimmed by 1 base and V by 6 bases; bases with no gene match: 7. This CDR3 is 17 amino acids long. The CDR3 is CASSRGLAGRNTGELFF. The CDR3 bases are TGTGCCAGCAGCCGTGGACTAGCGGGCAGGAACACCGGGGAGCTGTTTTTT.

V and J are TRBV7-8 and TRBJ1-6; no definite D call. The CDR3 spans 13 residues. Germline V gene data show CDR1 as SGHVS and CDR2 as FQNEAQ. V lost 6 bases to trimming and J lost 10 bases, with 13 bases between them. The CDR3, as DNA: TGTGCCAGCAGTATGATAACTGGATCACCCCTCCACTTT. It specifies CASSMITGSPLHF.

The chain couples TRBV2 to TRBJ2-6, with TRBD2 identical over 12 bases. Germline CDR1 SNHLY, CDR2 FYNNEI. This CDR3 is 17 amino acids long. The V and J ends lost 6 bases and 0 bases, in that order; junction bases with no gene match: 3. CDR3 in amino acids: CASRRLAGASGANVLTF. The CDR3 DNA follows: TGTGCCAGCAGGCGACTAGCGGGGGCCTCTGGGGCCAACGTCCTGACTTTC.

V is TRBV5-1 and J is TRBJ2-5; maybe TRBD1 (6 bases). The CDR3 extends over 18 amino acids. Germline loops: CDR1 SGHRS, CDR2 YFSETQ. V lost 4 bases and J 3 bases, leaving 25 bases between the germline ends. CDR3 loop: CASSRGGGFEILEETQYF. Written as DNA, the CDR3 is TGCGCCAGCAGCAGGGGTGGGGGCTTCGAAATCCTTGAAGAGACCCAGTACTTC.

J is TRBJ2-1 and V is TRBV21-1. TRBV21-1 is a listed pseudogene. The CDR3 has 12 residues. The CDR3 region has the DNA TGTGCCAGCCCTAGGGTATACAATGAGCAGTTCTTC. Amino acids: CASPRVYNEQFF.

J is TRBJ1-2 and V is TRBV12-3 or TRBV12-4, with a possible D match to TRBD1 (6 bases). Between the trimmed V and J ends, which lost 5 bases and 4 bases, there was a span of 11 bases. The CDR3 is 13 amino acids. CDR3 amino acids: CASSLGQIYGYTF. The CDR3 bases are TGTGCCAGCAGTCTCGGACAGATCTATGGCTACACCTTC.

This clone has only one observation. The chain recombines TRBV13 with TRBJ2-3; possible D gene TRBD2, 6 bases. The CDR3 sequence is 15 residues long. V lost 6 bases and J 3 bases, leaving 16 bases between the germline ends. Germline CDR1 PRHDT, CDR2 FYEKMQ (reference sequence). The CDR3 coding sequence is TGTGCCAGCAGAGGAATCAAACTAGCAACAGATACGCAGTATTTT. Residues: CASRGIKLATDTQYF.

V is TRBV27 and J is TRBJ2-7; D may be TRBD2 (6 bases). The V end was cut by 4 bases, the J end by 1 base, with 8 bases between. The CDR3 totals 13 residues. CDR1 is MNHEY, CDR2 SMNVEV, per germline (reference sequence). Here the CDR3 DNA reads TGTGCCAGCAGTTCGGGGGAGTCCTACGAGCAGTACTTC. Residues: CASSSGESYEQYF.

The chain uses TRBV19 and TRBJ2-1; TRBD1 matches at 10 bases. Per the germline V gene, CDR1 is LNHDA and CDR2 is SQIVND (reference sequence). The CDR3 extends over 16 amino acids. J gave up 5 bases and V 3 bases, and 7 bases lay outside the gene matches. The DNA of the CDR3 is TGTGCCAGTAGTATTTGGGGACAGGGGTTCCACAATGAGCAGTTCTTC. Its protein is CASSIWGQGFHNEQFF.

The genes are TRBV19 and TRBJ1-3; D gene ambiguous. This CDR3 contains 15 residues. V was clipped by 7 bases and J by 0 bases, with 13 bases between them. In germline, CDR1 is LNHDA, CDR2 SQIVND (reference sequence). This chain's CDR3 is CASTPPRFSGNTIYF. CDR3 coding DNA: TGTGCCAGTACCCCCCCCAGGTTCTCTGGAAACACCATATATTTT.

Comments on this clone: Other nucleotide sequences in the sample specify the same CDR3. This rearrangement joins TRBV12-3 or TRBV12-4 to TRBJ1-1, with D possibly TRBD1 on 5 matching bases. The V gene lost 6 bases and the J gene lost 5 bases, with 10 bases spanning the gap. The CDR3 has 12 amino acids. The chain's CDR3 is CASSLGVTEAFF. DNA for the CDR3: TGTGCCAGCAGCCTAGGGGTAACTGAAGCTTTCTTT.

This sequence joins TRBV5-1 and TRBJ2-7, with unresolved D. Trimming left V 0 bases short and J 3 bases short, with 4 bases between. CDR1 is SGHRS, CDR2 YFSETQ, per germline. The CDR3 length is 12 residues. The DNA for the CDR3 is TGCGCCAGCAGCTTGGGTGACTACGAGCAGTACTTC. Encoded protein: CASSLGDYEQYF.

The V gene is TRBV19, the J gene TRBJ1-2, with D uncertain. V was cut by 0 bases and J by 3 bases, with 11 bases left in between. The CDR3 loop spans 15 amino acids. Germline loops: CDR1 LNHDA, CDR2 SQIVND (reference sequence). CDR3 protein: CASSIEASRDYGYTF. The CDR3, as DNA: TGTGCCAGTAGTATAGAAGCATCTAGAGACTATGGCTACACCTTC.

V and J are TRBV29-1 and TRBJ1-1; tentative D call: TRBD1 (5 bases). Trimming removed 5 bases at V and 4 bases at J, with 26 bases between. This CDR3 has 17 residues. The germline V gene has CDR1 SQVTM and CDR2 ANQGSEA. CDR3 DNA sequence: TGCAGCGTTCCTCGGCGGGGAGGGGCCCTATGGGGCACTGAAGCTTTCTTT. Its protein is CSVPRRGGALWGTEAFF. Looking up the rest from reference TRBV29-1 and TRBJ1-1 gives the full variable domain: SAVISQKPSRDICQRGTSLTIQCQVDSQVTMMFWYRQQPGQSLTLIATANQGSEATYESGFVIDKFPISRPNLTFSTLTVSNMSPEDSSIYLCSVPRRGGALWGTEAFFGQGTRLTVV.

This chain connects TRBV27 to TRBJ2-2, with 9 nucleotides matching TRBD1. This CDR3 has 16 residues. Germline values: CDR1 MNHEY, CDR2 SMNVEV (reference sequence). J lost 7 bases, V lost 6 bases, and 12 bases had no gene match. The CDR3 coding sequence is TGTGCCAGCAGCCTCTCGGGACAGGGAAAGGACGGGGAGCTGTTTTTT. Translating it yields CASSLSGQGKDGELFF.

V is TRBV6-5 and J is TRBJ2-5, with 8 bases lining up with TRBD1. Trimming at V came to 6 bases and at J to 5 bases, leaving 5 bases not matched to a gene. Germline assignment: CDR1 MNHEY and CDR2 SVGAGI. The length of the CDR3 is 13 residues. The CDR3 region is CASSGTGRETQYF. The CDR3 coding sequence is TGTGCCAGCAGCGGGACAGGAAGGGAGACCCAGTACTTC.

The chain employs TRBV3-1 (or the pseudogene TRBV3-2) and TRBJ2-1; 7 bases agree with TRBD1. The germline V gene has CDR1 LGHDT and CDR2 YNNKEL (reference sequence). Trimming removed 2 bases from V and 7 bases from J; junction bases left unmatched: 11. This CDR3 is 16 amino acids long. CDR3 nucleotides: TGTGCCAGCAGCCAAAGGGGACAGCCCCCACAGAATGAGCAGTTCTTC. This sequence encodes CASSQRGQPPQNEQFF.

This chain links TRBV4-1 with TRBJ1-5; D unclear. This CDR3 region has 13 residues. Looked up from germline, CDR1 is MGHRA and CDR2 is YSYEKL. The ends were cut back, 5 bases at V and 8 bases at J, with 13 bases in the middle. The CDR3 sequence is CASSLTLGEPQHF. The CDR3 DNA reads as TGCGCCAGCAGCTTGACACTGGGCGAGCCCCAGCATTTT.

The chain's CDR3 is CASSRQASNTEAFF. The CDR3 coding sequence is TGTGCCAGTAGTCGACAGGCCTCGAACACTGAAGCTTTCTTT. The V call is TRBV19, the J call TRBJ1-1, with D possibly matching TRBD1 (6 bases). Germline loops: CDR1 LNHDA, CDR2 SQIVND (reference sequence). The ends were cut back, 5 bases at V and 1 base at J, with 11 bases in the middle. The CDR3 is 14 residues long. The full variable domain, completed using reference TRBV19 and TRBJ1-1, is DGGITQSPKYLFRKEGQNVTLSCEQNLNHDAMYWYRQDPGQGLRLIYYSQIVNDFQKGDIAEGYSVSREKKESFPLTVTSAQKNPTAFYLCASSRQASNTEAFFGQGTRLTVV.

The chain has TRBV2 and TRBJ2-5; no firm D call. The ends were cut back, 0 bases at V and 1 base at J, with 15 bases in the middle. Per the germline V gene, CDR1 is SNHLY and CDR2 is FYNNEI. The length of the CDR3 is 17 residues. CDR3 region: CASSEAPGLAIQETQYF. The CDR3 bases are TGTGCCAGCAGTGAAGCGCCGGGTCTGGCTATCCAAGAGACCCAGTACTTC.